This is a list of T cell receptor beta chains from one sample in a study of graft-versus-host responses after intestinal transplantation. These receptors' targets are unknown. The data were produced by immunoSEQ multiplex PCR, yet TCRdb's version contains in-frame clones alone and is incomplete. Among around 24,000 clones listed, 82% were seen once. Sequencing was performed on unstimulated CD8+ T cells sorted from spleen or lymph node cells, taken before transplant. The receptor set was obtained from a human donor who was the organ donor for an intestinal transplant. Each CDR3 is given with its conserved first and last residue. D genes are given only for firm matches. Not all rows give a size; the values are once, few, many and, for expanded clones, a class.

abundance | j_gene | len | d_gene | v_gene | CDR3nt | CDR3aa
once | TRBJ2-5 | 15 | TRBD2 | TRBV19 | TGTGCCAGTAAGACTAGCGGGGGGGCCGGGGAGACCCAGTACTTC | CASKTSGGAGETQYF
NA | TRBJ2-7 | 16 | NA | TRBV15 | TGTGCCACCAGCAGAGAGGAGACAGGCCCTTCCTACGAGCAGTACTTC | CATSREETGPSYEQYF
few | TRBJ1-5 | 15 | NA | TRBV6-1 | TGTGCCAGCAACCCCTGGGAGTCGGCGGATCAGCCCCAGCATTTT | CASNPWESADQPQHF
once | TRBJ2-7 | 15 | NA | TRBV4-1 | TGCGCCAGCAGCCAAGAACCAGTAAAGTCTTACGAGCAGTACTTC | CASSQEPVKSYEQYF
NA | TRBJ2-7 | 14 | TRBD2 | TRBV6-5 | TGTGCCAGCAGTACAGCTAGCGGGGCCTACGAGCAGTACTTC | CASSTASGAYEQYF
NA | TRBJ1-1 | 15 | NA | TRBV27 | TGTGCCAGCAGTTTATCTCCGAGTACCACGACTGAAGCTTTCTTT | CASSLSPSTTTEAFF
NA | TRBJ2-1 | 14 | NA | TRBV15 | TGTGCCACCAGCTCGTCGGGCGCTTACAATGAGCAGTTCTTC | CATSSSGAYNEQFF
few | TRBJ1-2 | 16 | NA | TRBV7-8 | TGTGCCAGCAGCTTAGGCGGACTCTCGGACCATTGGGGCTACACCTTC | CASSLGGLSDHWGYTF
NA | TRBJ1-2 | 14 | NA | TRBV19 | TGTGCCAGTAGTATAGCATTTGGGGAGACCGGCTACACCTTC | CASSIAFGETGYTF
NA | TRBJ2-7 | 12 | NA | TRBV5-6 | TGTGCCAGCAGCTTGTCCGGGCAGGAGCAGTACTTC | CASSLSGQEQYF
NA | TRBJ2-1 | 14 | NA | TRBV13 | TGTGCCAGCACCCCGGGGGCTAGGTCCGGTGAGCAGTTCTTC | CASTPGARSGEQFF
once | TRBJ1-5 | 15 | NA | TRBV7-8 | TGTGCCAGCAGCTTAGAGGGGAATAGCAATCAGCCCCAGCATTTT | CASSLEGNSNQPQHF
NA | TRBJ2-3 | 13 | NA | TRBV6-1 | TGTGCCAGCAGTACCCAGGGAAAAGATACGCAGTATTTT | CASSTQGKDTQYF
NA | TRBJ1-1 | 14 | NA | TRBV19 | TGTGCCAGTAGTATAGCCGGGTCTAACACTGAAGCTTTCTTT | CASSIAGSNTEAFF
few | TRBJ2-6 | 17 | TRBD2 | TRBV6-4 | TGTGCCAGCAGTCCTGGACTAGCGGACTCTGGGGCCAACGTCCTGACTTTC | CASSPGLADSGANVLTF
NA | TRBJ2-6 | 15 | NA | TRBV27 | TGTGCCAGCAGTCTAGGGAAGGCTGGGGCCAACGTCCTGACTTTC | CASSLGKAGANVLTF
few | TRBJ2-7 | 15 | TRBD1 | TRBV27 | TGTGCCAGCGGAGACACCGGGACAGGGGCCTACGAGCAGTACTTC | CASGDTGTGAYEQYF
once | TRBJ2-3 | 19 | TRBD1 | TRBV27 | TGTGCCAGCAGTTTATTCTCCCCCCCGGGACAGGGAATTTTAGATACGCAGTATTTT | CASSLFSPPGQGILDTQYF
NA | TRBJ2-7 | 13 | TRBD1 | TRBV10-2 | TGCGCCAGCAGTGAGGGACAGGGCTACGAGCAGTACTTC | CASSEGQGYEQYF
NA | TRBJ2-5 | 15 | NA | TRBV9 | TGTGCCAGCAGCCACGGGTTAGCAGCTCAAGAGACCCAGTACTTC | CASSHGLAAQETQYF
few | TRBJ2-3 | 16 | TRBD1 | TRBV10-3 | TGTGCCATCAGTGTGCGACGACAGGGCAGCACAGATACGCAGTATTTT | CAISVRRQGSTDTQYF
NA | TRBJ1-2 | 15 | TRBD1 | TRBV10-3 | TGTGCCATCAGTGAGTCGCCAGGGGGCCTCTATGGCTACACCTTC | CAISESPGGLYGYTF
few | TRBJ1-5 | 11 | NA | TRBV21-1 | TGTGCCAGCAGCAAACATAAGCCCCAGCATTTT | CASSKHKPQHF
NA | TRBJ2-7 | 15 | TRBD1 | TRBV30 | TGTGCCTGGAGCGAGGGGACAGGGGTGAACTACGAGCAGTACTTC | CAWSEGTGVNYEQYF
NA | TRBJ2-3 | 15 | TRBD2 | TRBV6-5 | TGTGCCAGCAGTTACTATAGCGGGGGCACAGATACGCAGTATTTT | CASSYYSGGTDTQYF
NA | TRBJ2-1 | 19 | TRBD2 | TRBV19 | TGTGCCAGTAGTATGGGGCGGGCTAGCGGACTGACGATCCACAATGAGCAGTTCTTC | CASSMGRASGLTIHNEQFF
NA | TRBJ2-7 | 18 | NA | TRBV21-1 | TGTGCCAGCAGCAAACATCGGTCCTGGTACATTGGCTGCTACGAGCAGTACTTC | CASSKHRSWYIGCYEQYF
once | TRBJ2-3 | 13 | NA | TRBV19 | TGTGCCAGTAGTATGGGGGTCTCAGATACGCAGTATTTT | CASSMGVSDTQYF
NA | TRBJ1-1 | 14 | NA | TRBV4-1 | TGCGCCAGCAGCCTCAACCCAAGCTACACTGAAGCTTTCTTT | CASSLNPSYTEAFF